One and the same sample provided the 30 T cell receptor beta chains below, sequenced in a study of glioma-infiltrating T cells. TCR alpha and beta CDR3 regions were amplified from RNA using iRepertoire nested multiplex PCR. TCRdb processed the multiplex PCR reads anew with MiXCR; each CDR3 protein has one entry. The sample lists 40,000 or so distinct CDR3 sequences, around 24% occurring once. Sequenced material: glioma tissue, nonneoplastic brain tissue, or PBMCs (not recorded which). The source of these receptors is a human donor with low-grade glioma or glioblastoma, undergoing nonglioma brain surgery, or in good health (not recorded which).

As regards this clonotype: This could be a read error, since a much larger clone is one nucleotide away. The V and J genes are TRBV18 and TRBJ2-3, with D possibly TRBD2 on 5 matching bases. Trimming took off 8 bases at V and 1 base at J, with 16 bases between the two ends. The germline V gene has CDR1 KGHSH and CDR2 LQKENI. This CDR3 is built from 15 residues. The CDR3 DNA follows: TGTGCCAGCCCCCTCCAGGCGGGCCGCACAGATACGCAGTATTTT. This gives the protein CASPLQAGRTDTQYF.

CDR3 bases: TGTGCCAGCAGTACCAAAAGGAACACCAAAGCTTTCTTT. Translated: CASSTKRNTKAFF. The rearrangement links TRBV6-2 or TRBV6-3 to TRBJ1-1; no clear D gene. Germline V gives CDR1 MNHEY, CDR2 SVGEGT. With 5 bases removed from V and 9 bases from J, the gap between germline ends came to 16 bases. The CDR3 is 13 residues long.

Concerning this clonotype: This clone may be a read error of a much larger clone one base away. The V and J genes are TRBV4-2 and TRBJ2-3; a possible D gene is TRBD2 (6 bases). V gave up 3 bases and J gave up 0 bases, with 16 bases separating them. The germline gives CDR1 LGHNA, CDR2 YNFKEQ. The CDR3 is 17 residues long. CDR3 protein: CASSHAGLTVSTDTQYF. DNA of the CDR3: TGTGCCAGCAGCCACGCCGGACTAACGGTTAGCACAGATACGCAGTATTTT.

In regard to this clonotype: Relative to the germline gene, one junction end is altered; a read error may explain this. The rearrangement uses TRBV24-1 and TRBJ1-2, with D unclear. The germline V gene has CDR1 KGHDR and CDR2 SFDVKD. CDR3 length equals 14 residues. The DNA of the CDR3 is TGTGCCACCAGTGATTTTGACAAAAACTGTGGCTACACCTTC. Translating it yields CATSDFDKNCGYTF.

This clonotype was recorded at least ten times. The chain uses TRBV5-1 and TRBJ2-7; D unresolved. Trimming cost V 1 base and J 1 base, with 6 bases left between them. Germline V gives CDR1 SGHRS, CDR2 YFSETQ. CDR3 length equals 13 residues. The CDR3 DNA follows: TGCGCCAGCAGCTTGAGGACGTCCTACGAGCAGTACTTC. Amino acid sequence: CASSLRTSYEQYF.

This clonotype was detected many times. The chain uses TRBV10-2 and TRBJ1-1; weak D call: TRBD1 (6 bases). V gave up 8 bases and J gave up 7 bases, with 20 bases separating them. CDR1 WSHSY and CDR2 SAAADI come from the germline V gene. The CDR3 has 14 residues. CDR3 amino acids: CASGITGTRFEAFF. For the CDR3, the DNA is TGCGCCAGCGGGATTACCGGGACACGATTTGAAGCTTTCTTT.

A few counts support this clonotype. This chain joins TRBV2 and TRBJ2-1, with D unresolved. There are 14 residues in the CDR3. The ends were cut back, 3 bases at V and 6 bases at J, with 12 bases in the middle. Germline CDR1 is SNHLY and CDR2 is FYNNEI. The chain's CDR3 is CASSERPNPNEQFF. In nucleotides, the CDR3 is TGTGCCAGCAGTGAGAGGCCTAACCCCAATGAGCAGTTCTTC.

For this clonotype: A much larger clone lies one base from this, so it may be a read error. This chain connects TRBV18 to TRBJ1-5; perhaps TRBD1 as D (6 bases). Germline-derived CDR1 and CDR2 are KGHSH and LQKENI. V dropped 3 bases and J dropped 0 bases, with 12 bases sitting between them. The length of the CDR3 is 16 residues. In DNA form, the CDR3 reads TGTGCCAGCTCACCGACAGGCGTTTATAGCAATCAGCCCCAGCATTTT. Its protein product is CASSPTGVYSNQPQHF.

The table lists this clonotype with many counts. The chain employs TRBV2 and TRBJ2-1; D may correspond to TRBD1 or TRBD2 (5 bases each). Germline V lookup: CDR1 SNHLY, CDR2 FYNNEI. The CDR3 has 12 residues. V lost 6 bases, J lost 6 bases, and 9 bases lay in between. In DNA form, the CDR3 reads TGTGCCAGCAGGGGACGGACCAATGAGCAGTTCTTC. Residues: CASRGRTNEQFF. The full variable domain, its missing parts supplied by reference TRBV2 and TRBJ2-1, is EPEVTQTPSHQVTQMGQEVILRCVPISNHLYFYWYRQILGQKVEFLVSFYNNEISEKSEIFDDQFSVERPDGSNFTLKIRSTKLEDSAMYFCASRGRTNEQFFGPGTRLTVL.

This clonotype is medium-sized (0.01 to 0.1%) within its sample. This chain joins TRBV20-1 and TRBJ2-5, with 9 positions matching TRBD2. V was pared by 3 bases and J by 5 bases, with 10 bases of the junction left unmatched. Germline V gene lookup returns CDR1 DFQATT and CDR2 SNEGSKA (reference sequence). The CDR3 is 15 amino acids. The CDR3, as DNA: TGCAGTGCTAGTACAGCGGGGGGCGGGATGGAGACCCAGTACTTC. This sequence encodes CSASTAGGGMETQYF.

The chain recombines TRBV12-3 or TRBV12-4 with TRBJ2-7, with 7 bases fitting TRBD1. The CDR3 totals 15 residues. V shed 2 bases and J 6 bases; nucleotides not matched to a gene: 10. This CDR3 reads CASSLFGGNRGEQYF. The CDR3 bases are TGTGCCAGCAGTTTATTCGGTGGCAACAGGGGCGAGCAGTACTTC.

V and J are TRBV27 and TRBJ1-1; a weak D match, TRBD1 (6 bases). The length of the CDR3 is 17 residues. V was shortened by 3 bases and J by 1 base, with 18 bases between the two germline ends. CDR1 is MNHEY and CDR2 is SMNVEV in the germline V gene (reference sequence). The CDR3 here is CASSFKTGGAQNTEAFF. CDR3 nucleotide sequence: TGTGCCAGCAGTTTTAAGACAGGAGGCGCCCAGAACACTGAAGCTTTCTTT.

This clonotype has at least ten counts. The chain couples TRBV11-2 to TRBJ2-7; D is perhaps TRBD1 (5 bases). There are 13 residues in the CDR3. V shed 1 base and J shed 3 bases, with 7 bases lying between them. The germline V gene encodes CDR1 SGHAT and CDR2 FQNNGV. In DNA, the CDR3 is TGTGCCAGCAGCTTAGCCAGGGACTACGAGCAGTACTTC. It translates to CASSLARDYEQYF.

This clonotype was detected a few times. This rearrangement joins TRBV19 to TRBJ1-5; D call uncertain. V dropped 1 base and J dropped 4 bases, with 5 bases sitting between them. CDR1 LNHDA and CDR2 SQIVND come from the germline V gene (reference sequence). The CDR3 runs to 13 residues. CDR3 amino acids: CASSIVGNQPQHF. CDR3 DNA: TGTGCCAGTAGTATAGTAGGGAATCAGCCCCAGCATTTT.

To note about this clonotype: A much larger clone differs by one base, so this may be a read error. The chain has TRBV7-2 and TRBJ2-3; D is perhaps TRBD1 (6 bases). The J call may be mistaken, given a closer DNA end match to TRBJ1-5. The CDR3 spans 11 residues. In germline, CDR1 is SGHTA, CDR2 FQGNSA. The CDR3: CASREGDTQHF. CDR3 DNA sequence: TGTGCCAGCAGGGAGGGGGATACGCAGCATTTT.

The chain joins TRBV5-4 to TRBJ1-2; D perhaps matches TRBD1 (5 bases). Trimming removed 1 base at V and 8 bases at J, with 12 bases between. Germline V lookup: CDR1 SGHNT, CDR2 YYREEE (reference sequence). This CDR3 has 13 residues. For the CDR3, the DNA is TGTGCCAGCAGCTTGAGGGCAGGGTTCGGCTACACCTTC. Translation: CASSLRAGFGYTF.

This clonotype was seen ten or more times. The rearrangement links TRBV12-3 or TRBV12-4 to TRBJ2-1; 10 nucleotides match TRBD2. The V segment lost 2 bases and the J segment 5 bases; nucleotides outside the gene matches: 24. CDR3 length: 22 residues. In DNA, the CDR3 is TGTGCCAGCAGTTTATATGCTAGGGGTCTCAAGCGGGAGGGCCAGAGGGACAATGAGCAGTTCTTC. This codes for CASSLYARGLKREGQRDNEQFF.

This clonotype was seen repeatedly, ten times or more. The chain joins TRBV7-2 to TRBJ1-5; D is ambiguous. The germline V gene has CDR1 SGHTA and CDR2 FQGNSA. The CDR3 runs 15 residues. Between the trimmed V and J ends, which lost 4 bases and 0 bases, there was a span of 10 bases. Written as DNA, the CDR3 is TGTGCCAGCAGCTCTCAGCCGCATAGCAATCAGCCCCAGCATTTT. It specifies CASSSQPHSNQPQHF.

As regards this clonotype: This sequence may be a read error, since a much larger clone differs from it by one base. The chain couples TRBV3-1 to TRBJ2-2; D call uncertain. V was clipped by 2 bases and J by 5 bases, with 0 bases between them. CDR3 size: 11 residues. Germline V gene data show CDR1 as LGHDT and CDR2 as YNNKEL (reference sequence). CDR3 amino acids: CASSQTGELFF. The DNA of the CDR3 is TGTGCCAGCAGCCAAACCGGGGAGCTGTTTTTT.

This clonotype occurred many times. The J gene is TRBJ2-1, the V gene TRBV20-1; the match to TRBD2 covers 7 bases. Germline CDR1 and CDR2: DFQATT and SNEGSKA (reference sequence). The ends lost 3 bases at V and 6 bases at J; junction bases unmatched: 17. The length of the CDR3 is 17 residues. The CDR3 reads CSASRLAALKRGNEQFF. In DNA form, the CDR3 reads TGCAGTGCTAGTAGGCTAGCGGCCCTTAAGAGGGGCAATGAGCAGTTCTTC.

This clonotype was observed at least ten times. The chain links TRBV28 to TRBJ1-1; no clear D. The CDR3 consists of 13 residues. Germline values: CDR1 MDHEN, CDR2 SYDVKM. V gave up 3 bases and J gave up 0 bases, with 5 bases separating them. The CDR3 DNA is TGTGCCAGCAGTTTCTCAATGAACACTGAAGCTTTCTTT. It yields the protein CASSFSMNTEAFF.

Of note for this clonotype: In this CDR3 the conserved last residue, phenylalanine or tryptophan, is missing, so a read error is likely. The chain uses TRBV7-9 and TRBJ2-7; 9 positions match TRBD2. V was clipped by 0 bases and J by 1 base; unmatched bases: 1. CDR1 is SEHNR and CDR2 is FQNEAQ in the germline V gene (reference sequence). This CDR3 spans 15 amino acids. The CDR3 sequence: CASSLAAGGSYEQYL. DNA of the CDR3: TGTGCCAGCAGCTTAGCAGCGGGAGGTTCCTACGAGCAGTACCTC.

This sequence joins TRBV20-1 and TRBJ2-5; TRBD2 aligns across 7 bases. Germline-derived CDR1 and CDR2 are DFQATT and SNEGSKA (reference sequence). This CDR3 is 15 amino acids long. J lost 5 bases, V lost 0 bases, and 9 bases had no gene match. Written as DNA, the CDR3 is TGCAGTGCTAGAGATCCGGCTAGCGGTAGTGAGACCCAGTACTTC. Amino acid sequence: CSARDPASGSETQYF.

This clonotype has a count of ten or more. This sequence joins TRBV20-1 and TRBJ2-3; TRBD1 might be the D (5 bases). Germline CDR1 is DFQATT and CDR2 is SNEGSKA (reference sequence). Between the trimmed V and J ends, which lost 0 bases and 3 bases, there was a span of 13 bases. The CDR3 runs to 15 residues. The CDR3 bases are TGCAGTGCTAGAGAGGACACAATAGTGACAGATACGCAGTATTTT. Its translation is CSAREDTIVTDTQYF.

The table lists this clonotype with many counts. This chain joins TRBV6-1 and TRBJ2-2; 9 bases are shared with TRBD2. The CDR3 totals 15 residues. The V gene's germline CDR1 is MNHNS and CDR2 SASEGT. The trim removed 7 bases at V and 3 bases at J, leaving 6 bases unmatched. CDR3 coding DNA: TGTGCCAGCAACTTAGCGGGAGACCACACCGGGGAGCTGTTTTTT. Translating it yields CASNLAGDHTGELFF.

This clonotype was recorded at least ten times. V usage is TRBV28 and J usage is TRBJ2-3, with D tentatively TRBD1 (6 bases). This CDR3 region has 15 residues. CDR1 is MDHEN, CDR2 SYDVKM, per germline. V dropped 6 bases and J dropped 2 bases, with 15 bases sitting between them. This CDR3 reads CASRGADRDTDTQYF. DNA for the CDR3: TGTGCCAGCAGGGGGGCTGATAGGGACACAGATACGCAGTATTTT.

This clonotype was detected ten times or more. The gene calls are TRBV20-1 and TRBJ2-7; the D gene could be TRBD1 or TRBD2 (6 bases each). CDR3 size: 13 residues. Trimming cost V 3 bases and J 5 bases, with 14 bases left between them. From germline, CDR1 is DFQATT and CDR2 SNEGSKA (reference sequence). The CDR3 here is CSARYGGTNEQYF. CDR3 in DNA: TGCAGTGCTAGGTACGGGGGCACGAACGAGCAGTACTTC.

On this clonotype itself: A much larger clone lies one base from this, so it may be a read error. The V and J genes are TRBV20-1 and TRBJ2-1; TRBD2 matches 10 bases. The germline V gene encodes CDR1 DFQATT and CDR2 SNEGSKA (reference sequence). The CDR3 has 14 amino acids. The CDR3 DNA follows: TGCAGTGCTTTTAGCGGGGGGCACGGCGATGAGCGGTTCTTC. Translated: CSAFSGGHGDERFF.

This chain links TRBV7-2 with TRBJ2-1; 11 bases are a match to TRBD2. Trimming cost V 5 bases and J 6 bases; bases outside gene matches: 6. CDR3 length: 15 amino acids. Germline-derived CDR1 and CDR2 are SGHTA and FQGNSA. The CDR3 DNA sequence: TGTGCCAGCAGCCTAACGGGACTAGCGGTCAATGAGCAGTTCTTC. It is translated as CASSLTGLAVNEQFF.

The sample holds a few counts of this clonotype. The V call is TRBV12-3 or TRBV12-4, the J call TRBJ1-1, with unresolved D. With 8 bases removed from V and 0 bases from J, the gap between germline ends came to 25 bases. This CDR3 comprises 18 residues. The CDR3 reads CASRSLRIVGTMNTEAFF. For the CDR3, the DNA is TGTGCCAGCCGGTCGTTGAGAATAGTAGGCACGATGAACACTGAAGCTTTCTTT.